The sequence of this TCR beta chain was determined in a study of blood T cell repertoires in COVID-19. Background on the study: Acute and convalescent COVID-19 specimens originated in the United States, Italy and Spain. The cDNA or gDNA used as material had been derived from T cells, B-cell-depleted T cells, or PBMCs.

This CDR3 is 14 amino acids long. V lost 4 bases to trimming and J lost 0 bases, with 6 bases between them. The V gene's germline CDR1 is LGHDT and CDR2 YNNKEL (reference sequence). As handled by the study authors: Reference gene primers were amplified, and this amplification served to estimate nucleated cell counts. The protocol was immunoSEQ multiplex PCR, while the TCRdb copy is restricted to in-frame clones and leaves out a portion. D and trimming come from the DNA, and the V and J calls and clone size come from that table. The sample carries about 160,000 clones, approximately 82% recorded once.

This rearrangement joins TRBV3-1 (or the pseudogene TRBV3-2) to TRBJ2-2; no reliable D call. The receptor was derived from an elderly woman with active or convalescent COVID-19. Sequencing was done on a sample of peripheral blood. The CDR3 region has the DNA TGTGCCAGCAGCCTAGCAGCGAACACCGGGGAGCTGTTTTTT. Amino acid sequence: CASSLAANTGELFF.